A selection of T cell receptor beta chains follows, all from one sample in a study of cytomegalovirus exposure and HLA in healthy donors. Produced via immunoSEQ multiplex PCR; TCRdb's table is partial and in-frame only. This sample carries about 300,000 clones, 86% of them seen once, and the ten largest clones take roughly 4%. Source material: PBMCs. These receptors came from a man aged 40-49 years in good health and CMV-seropositive. Both conserved end residues are part of each CDR3. The D gene is left open where the match is weak.

V gene	J gene	D gene	CDR3 protein	CDR3 DNA
TRBV4-2	TRBJ2-7	TRBD2	CASSLTSAYEQYF	TGTGCCAGCAGCCTGACTAGCGCCTACGAGCAGTACTTC
TRBV5-1	TRBJ2-1	TRBD2	CASSVLGGGDNEQFF	TGCGCCAGCAGTGTGCTGGGTGGGGGGGACAATGAGCAGTTCTTC
TRBV7-8	TRBJ1-5	NA	CASSFSSNQPQHF	TGTGCCAGCAGCTTCTCTAGCAATCAGCCCCAGCATTTT
TRBV25-1	TRBJ1-1	NA	CASSEEGQRNTEAFF	TGTGCCAGCAGTGAAGAGGGACAACGGAACACTGAAGCTTTCTTT
TRBV6-5	TRBJ2-3	TRBD1	CASSYSDRGPTDTQYF	TGTGCCAGCAGTTACTCGGACAGGGGTCCTACAGATACGCAGTATTTT
TRBV5-6	TRBJ1-2	NA	CASSTGLLVANYGYTF	TGTGCCAGCAGCACCGGACTGTTGGTGGCTAACTATGGCTACACCTTC
TRBV29-1	TRBJ1-4	TRBD1	CSVVRTGAAEKLFF	TGCAGCGTTGTCCGGACAGGGGCGGCTGAAAAACTGTTTTTT
TRBV5-8	TRBJ2-7	TRBD2	CASSFGRGSAYEQYF	TGTGCCAGCAGCTTTGGTCGCGGGAGTGCGTACGAGCAGTACTTC
TRBV11-2	TRBJ1-5	NA	CASSTPPGEANQPQHF	TGTGCCAGCAGCACTCCCCCTGGGGAGGCCAATCAGCCCCAGCATTTT
TRBV27	TRBJ1-1	TRBD1	CASSPRTGVNRGNTEAFF	TGTGCCAGCAGTCCTCGGACAGGGGTAAATCGGGGAAACACTGAAGCTTTCTTT